The 8 T cell receptor beta chains below were found in one sample sequenced in a study of blood T cells in healthy people across ages. Combining a sample-barcoded 5' primer with a J-beta primer mix, a second PCR ran for roughly 6 to 12 cycles. TCRdb ran MiXCR on the 5' RACE reads and lists one entry per CDR3 protein. The sample comprises hundreds of thousands of distinct CDR3 sequences, more than 40% of which are singletons, and roughly 30% rests with the top ten. Sequenced input: blood. Receptors originate from a woman in her sixties in good health.

The CDR3 region is CASSLHIPRSQPQHF. Here the CDR3 DNA reads TGTGCCAGCAGTTTACACATTCCTCGAAGTCAGCCCCAGCATTTT. The chain couples TRBV28 to TRBJ1-5; D unresolved. CDR3 length: 15 residues. V was trimmed by 2 bases and J by 6 bases, leaving 14 bases between them. Germline loops: CDR1 MDHEN, CDR2 SYDVKM.

The J gene is TRBJ1-5, the V gene TRBV6-2 or TRBV6-3, with TRBD1 matching over 8 bases. The V segment lost 10 bases and the J segment 4 bases; nucleotides outside the gene matches: 9. This CDR3 has 14 amino acids. CDR1 is MNHEY and CDR2 is SVGEGT in the germline V gene. CDR3 coding DNA: TGTGCCAAGGACCGACAGGGGAGGAATCAGCCCCAGCATTTT. Protein: CAKDRQGRNQPQHF.

This clonotype has a count of ten or more. This sequence joins TRBV5-1 and TRBJ2-5; tentatively, D is TRBD2 (6 bases). V shed 0 bases and J shed 7 bases, with 13 bases lying between them. This CDR3 is 14 amino acids long. CDR1 and CDR2 from the germline V gene are SGHRS and YFSETQ. The CDR3 is CASSLDGSGGTQYF. The CDR3 DNA reads as TGCGCCAGCAGCTTGGACGGTTCCGGGGGGACCCAGTACTTC.

The genes are TRBV5-1 and TRBJ2-7; D unresolved. The germline CDR1 and CDR2 sequences are SGHRS and YFSETQ. V lost 4 bases to trimming and J lost 2 bases, with 13 bases between them. This CDR3 contains 14 residues. DNA of the CDR3: TGCGCCAGCAGCGTAAACAGTGATCCCTACGAGCAGTACTTC. It specifies CASSVNSDPYEQYF.

The table lists this clonotype with a few counts. The chain joins TRBV5-1 to TRBJ1-2; TRBD1 might be the D (6 bases). This CDR3 is 14 amino acids long. Germline CDR1 reads SGHRS; CDR2 reads YFSETQ. V lost 0 bases to trimming and J lost 8 bases, with 14 bases between them. In DNA form, the CDR3 reads TGCGCCAGCAGCTTGGGCGGGGGGGCTGGCGGCTACACCTTC. This codes for CASSLGGGAGGYTF.

V usage is TRBV7-2 and J usage is TRBJ1-2; maybe TRBD1 (6 bases). The length of the CDR3 is 14 residues. Trimming removed 0 bases from V and 7 bases from J, with 12 bases in between. Per germline, CDR1 SGHTA and CDR2 FQGNSA. The CDR3 is CASSLAGGVGGYTF. CDR3 coding DNA: TGTGCCAGCAGCTTAGCAGGGGGGGTTGGTGGCTACACCTTC.

Only a few counts were recorded for this clonotype. This rearrangement joins TRBV20-1 to TRBJ2-1, with D hard to call. Trimming stripped 5 bases from V and 7 bases from J, with 6 bases between. The germline V gene encodes CDR1 DFQATT and CDR2 SNEGSKA (reference sequence). The CDR3 extends over 10 amino acids. DNA of the CDR3: TGCAGTGCTTTGAATAATGAGCAGTTCTTC. The encoded protein is CSALNNEQFF.

This clonotype came up a few times. The chain employs TRBV7-2 and TRBJ2-5; 9 positions agree with TRBD1. The V segment lost 5 bases and the J segment 4 bases; nucleotides outside the gene matches: 5. CDR1 is SGHTA, CDR2 FQGNSA, per germline. This CDR3 is built from 14 residues. CDR3 sequence (DNA): TGTGCCAGCAGCCGACAGGGGGTTGGAGAGACCCAGTACTTC. Translation gives CASSRQGVGETQYF.